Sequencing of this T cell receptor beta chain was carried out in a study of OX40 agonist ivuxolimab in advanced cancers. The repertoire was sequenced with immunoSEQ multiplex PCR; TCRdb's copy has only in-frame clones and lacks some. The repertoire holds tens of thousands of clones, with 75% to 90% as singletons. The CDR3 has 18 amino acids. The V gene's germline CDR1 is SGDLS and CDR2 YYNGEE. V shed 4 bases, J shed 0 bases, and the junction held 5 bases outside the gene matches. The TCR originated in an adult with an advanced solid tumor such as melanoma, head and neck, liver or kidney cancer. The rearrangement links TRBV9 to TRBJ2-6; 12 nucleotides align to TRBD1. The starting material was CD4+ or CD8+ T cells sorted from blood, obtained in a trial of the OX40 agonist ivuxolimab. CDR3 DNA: TGTGCCAGCAGCCCTCGGGACAGGGGGCCCTCTGGGGCCAACGTCCTGACTTTC. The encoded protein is CASSPRDRGPSGANVLTF.